This TCR beta chain was identified in a study of response to subunit inactivated influenza vaccine. Study-level results: After each seasonal influenza vaccination, few new T cells are recruited, the authors suggested.

Germline CDR1 and CDR2: SGHTA and FQGNSA. V dropped 4 bases and J dropped 3; count of bases not matched to a gene: 0. The CDR3 covers 14 residues. This clonotype was recorded many times. The antigen is undetermined. TCRdb passed the RT-PCR reads through MiXCR, listing each CDR3 protein once. Here the sample spans fewer than 600,000 distinct CDR3 sequences, around 7.7% being singletons. This chain connects TRBV7-2 to TRBJ2-3; the match to TRBD2 covers 11 bases. This sequence was found in a man between 50 and 75 years old who received an inactivated influenza vaccine. Material: PBMCs from blood, obtained less than 30 months after vaccination. The CDR3, as DNA: TGTGCCAGCAGCTGGACTAGCGGGACAGATACGCAGTATTTT. Encoded protein: CASSWTSGTDTQYF.